These 10 T cell receptor beta chains came from one sample sequenced in a study of blood T cell repertoires in COVID-19. TCRdb keeps only in-frame clones here, not all; method: immunoSEQ multiplex PCR. The sample lists a few hundred thousand clones, about 85% occurring once. Sequenced: peripheral blood. All receptors come from a man younger than 45 who had recovered from COVID-19.

The chain joins TRBV19 to TRBJ1-2; D is unclear. This CDR3 has 18 residues. CDR1 is LNHDA and CDR2 is SQIVND in the germline V gene (reference sequence). V lost 5 bases and J lost 0, with 22 bases in between. The CDR3 loop reads CASSDRFSRQVANYGYTF. Written as DNA, the CDR3 is TGTGCCAGTAGTGATAGGTTCTCACGGCAGGTAGCTAACTATGGCTACACCTTC.

The chain joins TRBV3-1 (or the pseudogene TRBV3-2) to TRBJ2-3; possible D gene TRBD1, 5 bases. Germline V lookup: CDR1 LGHDT, CDR2 YNNKEL (reference sequence). This CDR3 is 13 amino acids long. Trimming shortened V by 4 bases and J by 3 bases, and 8 bases separated the two germline ends. DNA of the CDR3: TGTGCCAGCAGCCCCCAGGGAACAGATACGCAGTATTTT. Amino acids: CASSPQGTDTQYF.

The gene calls are TRBV6-4 and TRBJ1-1; tentative D call: TRBD1 (6 bases). CDR1 and CDR2 from the germline V gene are MRHNA and SNTAGT. This CDR3 comprises 13 residues. V lost 6 bases, J lost 1 base, and 9 bases lay in between. The CDR3 loop is CASRGQKNTEAFF. The CDR3 DNA is TGTGCCAGCAGAGGACAGAAGAACACTGAAGCTTTCTTT.

The J gene is TRBJ2-1, the V gene TRBV6-6; 8 nucleotides line up with TRBD2. With 0 bases clipped from V and 2 bases from J, the junction kept 3 bases outside the gene matches. CDR1 and CDR2 (germline): MNHNY, SVGAGI (reference sequence). This CDR3 has 16 amino acids. Here the CDR3 DNA reads TGTGCCAGCAGTTACTCTCACGGGGGGGCCTACAATGAGCAGTTCTTC. Residues: CASSYSHGGAYNEQFF.

In DNA, the CDR3 is TGTGCCAGCAGGAAATCGACGACAGGGGTCAATTCACCCCTCCACTTT. Translating gives CASRKSTTGVNSPLHF. The genes are TRBV28 and TRBJ1-6; 8 nucleotides agree with TRBD1. Unmatched junction bases numbered 11, after V lost 6 bases and J lost 7 bases. The germline gives CDR1 MDHEN, CDR2 SYDVKM. The CDR3 runs to 16 residues.

This clone was recorded a few times. The rearrangement joins TRBV18 to TRBJ1-6; D is possibly TRBD1 (5 bases). This CDR3 has 16 amino acids. Germline values: CDR1 KGHSH, CDR2 LQKENI. Trimming took off 3 bases at V and 5 bases at J, with 14 bases between the two ends. This chain's CDR3 is CASSPRAGRNNSPLHF. CDR3 nucleotide sequence: TGTGCCAGCTCACCCCGGGCGGGACGGAATAATTCACCCCTCCACTTT.

Comments on this clone: A much larger clone differs from this one at a single base, so this may be a read error. The V gene is TRBV9, the J gene TRBJ2-3, with 12 bases aligning to TRBD2. Unmatched junction bases numbered 2, after V lost 5 bases and J lost 1 base. Germline assignment: CDR1 SGDLS and CDR2 YYNGEE. This CDR3 has 15 residues. CDR3 bases: TGTGCCAGCAGTTGGACTAGCGGGGGCACAGATACGCAGTATTTT. Translated, it gives CASSWTSGGTDTQYF.

The chain couples TRBV12-3 or TRBV12-4 to TRBJ1-5; D gene uncertain. This CDR3 spans 13 amino acids. The V gene lost 6 bases and the J gene lost 4 bases, with 10 bases spanning the gap. CDR3 coding DNA: TGTGCCAGCAGCTGGAGTAGTAATCAGCCCCAGCATTTT. Translated, it gives CASSWSSNQPQHF.

The V call is TRBV13, the J call TRBJ1-1; 10 nucleotides agree with TRBD1. With V trimmed by 7 bases and J by 1 base, 6 bases remained unmatched. Germline V gene lookup returns CDR1 PRHDT and CDR2 FYEKMQ (reference sequence). This CDR3 spans 15 amino acids. The CDR3 DNA is TGTGCCAGCACACCGGGACAGGGGCGGAACACTGAAGCTTTCTTT. Translating gives CASTPGQGRNTEAFF. Looking up the rest from reference TRBV13 and TRBJ1-1 gives the full variable domain: AAGVIQSPRHLIKEKRETATLKCYPIPRHDTVYWYQQGPGQDPQFLISFYEKMQSDKGSIPDRFSAQQFSDYHSELNMSSLELGDSALYFCASTPGQGRNTEAFFGQGTRLTVV.

This chain uses TRBV4-1 with TRBJ1-5, with D tentatively TRBD1 (6 bases). V lost 4 bases, J lost 2 bases, and 12 bases lay in between. Germline values: CDR1 MGHRA, CDR2 YSYEKL. This CDR3 contains 15 residues. The CDR3 nucleotides read TGCGCCAGCAGCCTGAGGGGGGGTGGCAATCAGCCCCAGCATTTT. This sequence encodes CASSLRGGGNQPQHF.